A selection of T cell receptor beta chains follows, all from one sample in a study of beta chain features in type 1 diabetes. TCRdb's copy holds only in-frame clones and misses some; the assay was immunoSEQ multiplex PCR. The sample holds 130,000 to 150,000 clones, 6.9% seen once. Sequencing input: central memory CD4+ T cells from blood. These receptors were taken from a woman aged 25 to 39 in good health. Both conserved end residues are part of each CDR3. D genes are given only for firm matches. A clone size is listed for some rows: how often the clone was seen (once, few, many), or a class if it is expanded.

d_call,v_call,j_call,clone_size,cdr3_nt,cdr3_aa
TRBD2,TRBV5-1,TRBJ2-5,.,TGCGCCAGCACCCTAACTAGCGGACAAGAGACCCAGTACTTC,CASTLTSGQETQYF
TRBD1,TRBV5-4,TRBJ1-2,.,TGTGCCAGCAGCCGGACAGGGAACTATGGCTACACCTTC,CASSRTGNYGYTF
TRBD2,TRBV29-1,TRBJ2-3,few,TGCAGCGTCTTACGTAGCGGGACGGCAGATACGCAGTATTTT,CSVLRSGTADTQYF
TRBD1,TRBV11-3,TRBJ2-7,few,TGTGCCAGCAGCTTGGGACAGGGGAGGTCCTACGAGCAGTACTTC,CASSLGQGRSYEQYF
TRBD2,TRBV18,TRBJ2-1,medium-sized,TGTGCCAGCTCACCACCTCGCGGGAGGTTGTACAATGAGCAGTTCTTC,CASSPPRGRLYNEQFF
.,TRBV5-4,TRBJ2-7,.,TGTGCCAGCAGCTTGAGGAGGGAGCAGTACTTC,CASSLRREQYF
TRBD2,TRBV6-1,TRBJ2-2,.,TGTGCCAGCAGAGTTCCTAGCGGGAACACCGGGGAGCTGTTTTTT,CASRVPSGNTGELFF
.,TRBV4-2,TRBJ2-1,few,TGTGCCAGCAGCCAAGAACTTTGGAATGAGCAGTTCTTC,CASSQELWNEQFF
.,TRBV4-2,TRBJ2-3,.,TGTGCCAGCAGCCCCCCGGGTAAGGGGCACACAGATACGCAGTATTTT,CASSPPGKGHTDTQYF
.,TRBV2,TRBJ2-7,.,TGTGCCAGCAATAACAGGGTTGAGGAGCAGTACTTC,CASNNRVEEQYF
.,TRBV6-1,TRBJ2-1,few,TGTGCCAGCAGTGTTGAGGCGGCCAATGAGCAGTTCTTC,CASSVEAANEQFF